The next 27 T cell receptor beta chains were all read from a single sample in a study of T-cell memory formation after mild COVID-19. TCRdb reanalysed the 5' RACE reads using MiXCR and keeps one entry per CDR3 protein. This sample yields 300,000 to 400,000 distinct CDR3 sequences, of which around 28% are seen a single time; roughly 12% belongs to the top ten. The sequenced sample was PBMCs or a T cell subset sorted from them (not recorded which). The origin of the receptors is an adult woman who had mild COVID-19 (a few samples of this study predate the infection). Cell type and time point are not known.

CDR3 residues: CASSLDGSGMGEQFF. In DNA, the CDR3 is TGTGCCAGCAGTTTAGATGGTAGCGGGATGGGAGAGCAGTTCTTC. The rearrangement links TRBV12-3 or TRBV12-4 to TRBJ2-1; TRBD2 matches 8 bases. There are 15 residues in the CDR3. Trimming cost V 1 base and J 10 bases; bases outside gene matches: 9.

V usage is TRBV20-1 and J usage is TRBJ1-5; possibly TRBD1 for D (6 bases). The CDR3 runs 13 residues. Germline CDR1 is DFQATT and CDR2 is SNEGSKA (reference sequence). The V gene lost 3 bases and the J gene lost 6 bases, with 12 bases spanning the gap. The CDR3 DNA follows: TGCAGTGCTAGTACAGGGAATAGTCAGCCCCAGCATTTT. Translated, it gives CSASTGNSQPQHF.

In this sample, this clonotype turned up many times. The chain combines TRBV5-1 with TRBJ2-3; D is unclear. CDR3 length equals 13 residues. V gave up 0 bases and J gave up 1 base, with 3 bases separating them. Germline CDR1 SGHRS, CDR2 YFSETQ. The chain's CDR3 is CASSLGGTDTQYF. In DNA, the CDR3 is TGCGCCAGCAGCTTGGGGGGCACAGATACGCAGTATTTT.

This clonotype was observed a handful of times. The V and J genes are TRBV20-1 and TRBJ2-3; 9 bases match TRBD1. The CDR3 is 16 residues long. Germline CDR1 reads DFQATT; CDR2 reads SNEGSKA (reference sequence). The trim removed 4 bases at V and 0 bases at J, leaving 8 bases unmatched. Here the CDR3 reads CSAIDTGGGSTDTQYF. In DNA, the CDR3 is TGCAGTGCTATTGATACAGGGGGCGGGAGCACAGATACGCAGTATTTT.

This clonotype was observed a handful of times. The chain carries TRBV9 and TRBJ2-7; TRBD2 matches at 14 bases. The CDR3 covers 18 residues. Germline assignment: CDR1 SGDLS and CDR2 YYNGEE. Germline trimming cut 3 bases from V and 1 base from J; bases unmatched to any gene: 9. The CDR3 spells CASSASGTSGSPSYEQYF. In nucleotides, the CDR3 is TGTGCCAGCAGCGCGTCCGGGACTAGCGGGAGCCCTTCCTACGAGCAGTACTTC.

This clonotype has a single count. V gene TRBV2 combines with J gene TRBJ1-2; D call uncertain. V lost 3 bases and J 2 bases, leaving 10 bases between the germline ends. Germline V gene sequence: CDR1 SNHLY, CDR2 FYNNEI. This CDR3 spans 14 amino acids. This chain's CDR3 is CASSDPRENYGYTF. CDR3 DNA sequence: TGTGCCAGCAGTGACCCGAGAGAAAACTATGGCTACACCTTC.

The chain joins TRBV6-6 to TRBJ1-3; D may be TRBD1 (5 bases). Germline loops: CDR1 MNHNY, CDR2 SVGAGI (reference sequence). Trimming pared 6 bases from V and 0 bases from J, leaving 15 bases between. This CDR3 has 16 amino acids. The CDR3 protein is CASSPGRLNSGNTIYF. CDR3 nucleotide sequence: TGTGCCAGCAGCCCGGGACGCTTAAACTCTGGAAACACCATATATTTT.

The genes are TRBV24-1 and TRBJ1-5; a weak D match, TRBD1 (5 bases). This CDR3 region has 15 residues. V gave up 4 bases and J gave up 3 bases, with 12 bases separating them. Germline V CDR1 and CDR2: KGHDR, SFDVKD. The DNA of the CDR3 is TGTGCCACCAGTGACCCGGGACTCCCCAATCAGCCCCAGCATTTT. Protein sequence: CATSDPGLPNQPQHF.

This chain connects TRBV5-1 to TRBJ1-2; 10 bases line up with TRBD1. V gave up 4 bases and J gave up 7 bases; unmatched junction bases: 7. Germline V lookup: CDR1 SGHRS, CDR2 YFSETQ. The CDR3 is 14 residues long. CDR3: CASSRWDRGPGYTF. In DNA, the CDR3 is TGCGCCAGCAGCCGATGGGACAGGGGCCCTGGCTACACCTTC.

This chain joins TRBV30 and TRBJ2-5; D is unresolved. The CDR3 is 12 residues long. Deletions cut 3 bases from V and 2 bases from J, with 7 bases between. The germline gives CDR1 GTSNPN, CDR2 SVGIG (reference sequence). This CDR3 reads CAWRGQQETQYF. CDR3 nucleotides: TGTGCCTGGAGAGGGCAGCAAGAGACCCAGTACTTC.

This clonotype was found a few times. The rearrangement joins TRBV12-3 or TRBV12-4 to TRBJ2-7, with a possible D match to TRBD2 (5 bases). The V end was cut by 7 bases, the J end by 1 base, with 11 bases between. The CDR3 loop spans 13 amino acids. CDR3 sequence: CASNLLGSYEQYF. DNA of the CDR3: TGTGCCAGCAACTTACTAGGGTCCTACGAGCAGTACTTC.

This rearrangement joins TRBV7-3 to TRBJ2-2, with 11 bases lining up with TRBD2. The CDR3 sequence is 17 residues long. Germline assignment: CDR1 SGHTA and CDR2 FQGTGA. J gave up 2 bases and V 0 bases, and 2 bases lay outside the gene matches. The CDR3 sequence is CASSLTLAGANTGELFF. In DNA, the CDR3 is TGTGCCAGCAGCTTAACACTAGCGGGGGCAAACACCGGGGAGCTGTTTTTT.

This clonotype was counted between two and nine times. The rearrangement joins TRBV9 to TRBJ1-1, with a possible D match to TRBD1 (6 bases). Germline assignment: CDR1 SGDLS and CDR2 YYNGEE. The CDR3 consists of 16 residues. The V and J ends lost 0 bases and 3 bases respectively, with 15 bases between them. The chain's CDR3 is CASSVEGGALDTEAFF. CDR3 nucleotides: TGTGCCAGCAGCGTAGAGGGGGGGGCGCTGGACACTGAAGCTTTCTTT.

This clonotype was seen more than once but under ten times. The J gene is TRBJ2-2, the V gene TRBV4-2, with a weak D call TRBD2 (5 bases). The ends were cut back, 4 bases at V and 1 base at J, with 13 bases in the middle. Germline V lookup: CDR1 LGHNA, CDR2 YNFKEQ. The CDR3 runs to 16 residues. The CDR3 DNA reads as TGTGCCAGCAGCCGGGAAGCGGCGGGGAACACCGGGGAGCTGTTTTTT. It codes for CASSREAAGNTGELFF.

The chain recombines TRBV9 with TRBJ2-3, with 9 bases identical to TRBD1. The CDR3 loop spans 16 amino acids. Germline-derived CDR1 and CDR2 are SGDLS and YYNGEE. The V gene end was trimmed by 3 bases and the J gene end by 4 bases; junction bases not matched to a gene: 9. CDR3 in amino acids: CASSALRGTGPDTQYF. The CDR3 region has the DNA TGTGCCAGCAGCGCACTCCGCGGGACAGGGCCAGATACGCAGTATTTT.

This chain links TRBV7-9 with TRBJ2-5; 11 bases map to TRBD2. The CDR3 spans 15 residues. CDR1 is SEHNR, CDR2 FQNEAQ, per germline (reference sequence). After removal of 6 bases from V and 1 base from J, the junction contained 4 bases not matched to a gene. CDR3 nucleotides: TGTGCCAGCAGAGGGACTAGCGGCACCCAAGAGACCCAGTACTTC. This sequence encodes CASRGTSGTQETQYF.

This chain links TRBV7-9 with TRBJ2-6, with D possibly being TRBD1 or TRBD2 (5 bases each). The CDR3 spans 18 residues. Germline-derived CDR1 and CDR2 are SEHNR and FQNEAQ (reference sequence). Trimming shortened V by 5 bases and J by 0 bases, and 17 bases separated the two germline ends. CDR3 sequence: CASSLVGTGFSGANVLTF. DNA of the CDR3: TGTGCCAGCAGCCTTGTCGGGACGGGTTTCTCTGGGGCCAACGTCCTGACTTTC.

This clonotype was observed a few times. This chain joins TRBV6-5 and TRBJ2-3; 8 bases are shared with TRBD2. Trimming cost V 6 bases and J 4 bases; bases outside gene matches: 12. Per germline, CDR1 MNHEY and CDR2 SVGAGI. The CDR3 consists of 16 residues. DNA for the CDR3: TGTGCCAGCAGGAGCGGGGGAGCAGGGGAGGCAGATACGCAGTATTTT. Translated: CASRSGGAGEADTQYF.

In its sample, this clonotype was seen many times. CDR3 amino acids: CASSPGTGGAYEQYF. In DNA, the CDR3 is TGTGCCAGCTCACCCGGGACAGGGGGCGCGTACGAGCAGTACTTC. J is TRBJ2-7 and V is TRBV18, with TRBD1 matching over 12 bases. Germline V gene sequence: CDR1 KGHSH, CDR2 LQKENI. Germline trimming cut 3 bases from V and 4 bases from J; bases unmatched to any gene: 4. The CDR3 is 15 residues long.

This clonotype was picked up a small number of times. This chain uses TRBV18 with TRBJ2-5, with no clear D. Trimming took off 0 bases at V and 7 bases at J, with 12 bases between the two ends. This CDR3 comprises 14 residues. Germline CDR1 and CDR2: KGHSH and LQKENI. In nucleotides, the CDR3 is TGTGCCAGCTCACCACCCGGCGGTCAGAGGACCCAGTACTTC. The encoded protein is CASSPPGGQRTQYF.

In its sample, this clonotype was seen a few times. V and J are TRBV3-1 and TRBJ2-7; a possible D gene is TRBD2 (5 bases). V was clipped by 1 base and J by 0 bases, with 10 bases between them. Germline CDR1 LGHDT, CDR2 YNNKEL (reference sequence). The CDR3 has 15 residues. The CDR3 DNA sequence: TGTGCCAGCAGCCAAGCCGGGGTCGTCTCCTACGAGCAGTACTTC. Residues: CASSQAGVVSYEQYF.

The rearrangement uses TRBV3-1 and TRBJ1-1; a possible D gene is TRBD1 (5 bases). This CDR3 is 14 amino acids long. Germline-derived CDR1 and CDR2 are LGHDT and YNNKEL (reference sequence). Between the trimmed V and J ends, which lost 1 base and 5 bases, there was a span of 11 bases. CDR3 DNA sequence: TGTGCCAGCAGCCAAGGGGTGCGGGGGACTGAAGCTTTCTTT. It specifies CASSQGVRGTEAFF.

This sequence joins TRBV7-6 and TRBJ2-5; D is perhaps TRBD2 (5 bases). The CDR3 is made up of 13 amino acids. V was trimmed by 1 base and J by 5 bases, leaving 8 bases between them. Per germline, CDR1 SGHVS and CDR2 FNYEAQ. CDR3 DNA: TGTGCCAGCAGCTTAGTGTTAGCGGAGACCCAGTACTTC. It encodes CASSLVLAETQYF.

This clonotype came up a few times. J is TRBJ2-4 and V is TRBV7-2, with 7 bases fitting TRBD2. CDR3 length equals 12 residues. Trimming cost V 3 bases and J 9 bases; bases outside gene matches: 2. The germline CDR1 and CDR2 sequences are SGHTA and FQGNSA. CDR3 sequence: CASSFPGGIQYF. The CDR3 DNA sequence: TGTGCCAGCAGCTTTCCGGGGGGCATTCAGTACTTC.

The chain employs TRBV6-5 and TRBJ2-5, with no clear D. The length of the CDR3 is 12 residues. Looked up from germline, CDR1 is MNHEY and CDR2 is SVGAGI. V was shortened by 6 bases and J by 3 bases, with 8 bases between the two germline ends. The CDR3 sequence: CASRMGKETQYF. The CDR3 coding sequence is TGTGCCAGCAGAATGGGAAAAGAGACCCAGTACTTC.

This sequence joins TRBV20-1 and TRBJ2-7; D may be TRBD2 (6 bases). CDR3 length: 13 residues. V was shortened by 6 bases and J by 0 bases, with 12 bases between the two germline ends. The germline V gene encodes CDR1 DFQATT and CDR2 SNEGSKA (reference sequence). The CDR3 loop is CSASWGVSYEQYF. CDR3 sequence (DNA): TGCAGTGCCTCCTGGGGGGTCTCCTACGAGCAGTACTTC.

The V call is TRBV3-1, the J call TRBJ2-3, with TRBD1 matching 10 bases. The CDR3 covers 15 residues. V shed 4 bases and J 3 bases; nucleotides not matched to a gene: 4. Germline values: CDR1 LGHDT, CDR2 YNNKEL (reference sequence). This chain's CDR3 is CASSPEGQGTDTQYF. The CDR3 region has the DNA TGTGCCAGCAGCCCTGAGGGACAGGGGACAGATACGCAGTATTTT.